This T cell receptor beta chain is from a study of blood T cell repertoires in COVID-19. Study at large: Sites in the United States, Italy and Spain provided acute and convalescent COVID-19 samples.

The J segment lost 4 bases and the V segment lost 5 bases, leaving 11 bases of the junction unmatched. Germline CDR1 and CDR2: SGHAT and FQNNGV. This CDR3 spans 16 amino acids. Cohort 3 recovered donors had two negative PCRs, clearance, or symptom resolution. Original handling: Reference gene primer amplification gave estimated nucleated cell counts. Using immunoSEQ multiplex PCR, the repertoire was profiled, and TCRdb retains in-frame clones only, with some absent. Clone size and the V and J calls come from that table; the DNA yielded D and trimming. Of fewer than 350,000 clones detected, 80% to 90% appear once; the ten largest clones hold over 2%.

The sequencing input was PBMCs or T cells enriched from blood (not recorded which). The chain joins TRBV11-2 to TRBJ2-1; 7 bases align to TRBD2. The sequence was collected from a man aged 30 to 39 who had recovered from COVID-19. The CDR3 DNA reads TGTGCCAGCAGCCAATGGGGGGGGGAAGTTTACAATGAGCAGTTCTTC. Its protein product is CASSQWGGEVYNEQFF.